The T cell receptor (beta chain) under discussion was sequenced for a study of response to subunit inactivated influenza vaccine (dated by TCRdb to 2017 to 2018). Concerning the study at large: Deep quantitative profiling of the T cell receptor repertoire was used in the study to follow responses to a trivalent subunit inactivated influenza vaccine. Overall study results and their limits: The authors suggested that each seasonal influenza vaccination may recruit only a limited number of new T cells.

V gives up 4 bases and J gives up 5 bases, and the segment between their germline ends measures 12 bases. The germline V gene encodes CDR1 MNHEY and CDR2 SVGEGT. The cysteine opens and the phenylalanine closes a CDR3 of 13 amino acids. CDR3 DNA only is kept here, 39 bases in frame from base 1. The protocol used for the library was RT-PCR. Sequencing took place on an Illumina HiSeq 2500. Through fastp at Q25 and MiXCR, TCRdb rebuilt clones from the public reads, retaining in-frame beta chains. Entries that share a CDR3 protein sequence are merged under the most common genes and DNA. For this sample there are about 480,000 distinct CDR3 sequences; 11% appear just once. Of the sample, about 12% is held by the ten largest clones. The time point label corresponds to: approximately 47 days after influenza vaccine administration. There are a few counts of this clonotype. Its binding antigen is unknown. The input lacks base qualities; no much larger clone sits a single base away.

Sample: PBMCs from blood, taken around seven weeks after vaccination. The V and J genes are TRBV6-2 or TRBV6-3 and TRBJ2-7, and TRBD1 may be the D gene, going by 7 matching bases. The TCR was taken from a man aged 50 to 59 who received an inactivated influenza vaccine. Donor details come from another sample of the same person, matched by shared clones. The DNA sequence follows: TGTGCCAGCAGTTCACAGGGGAGGAACGAGCAGTACTTC. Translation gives CASSSQGRNEQYF.